This entry concerns a single T cell receptor (beta chain). Seattle enrolled patients during active infection and tracked them longitudinally. In the study's own analysis: By means of reference gene primer amplification, nucleated cell counts were estimated. Clones were sequenced by immunoSEQ multiplex PCR, and TCRdb holds only the in-frame ones, with some missing. V and J calls and clone size are given by that table; D and trimming were obtained from the DNA. This sample has hundreds of thousands of clones, with around 90% found just once. The sample belongs to a study of blood T cell repertoires in COVID-19. Overall study context: Specimens from acute and convalescent COVID-19 originated in the United States, Italy and Spain. T cells, B-cell-depleted T cells, or PBMCs supplied cDNA or gDNA.

Per germline, CDR1 SGHNT and CDR2 YYREEE (reference sequence). CDR3 length: 15 residues. Germline trimming cut 4 bases from V and 4 bases from J; bases unmatched to any gene: 10. Material: peripheral blood. The rearrangement joins TRBV5-4 to TRBJ1-2, with 7 bases fitting TRBD1. The receptor was derived from a woman in her 30s with COVID-19, enrolled during active disease. CDR3 in DNA: TGTGCCAGCAGCGCGGAAGGGGGCAGGGCCTATGGCTACACCTTC. Amino acid sequence: CASSAEGGRAYGYTF.